This paragraph reports one T cell receptor beta chain. The data are from a study of blood T cells in healthy people across ages. Primed by a sample-barcoded 5' primer and a J-beta primer mix, a second PCR proceeded for about 7 to 12 cycles. TCRdb reprocessed the 5' RACE reads with MiXCR, giving one entry per CDR3 protein. The data show roughly 1,000,000 distinct CDR3 sequences, 25% seen once. Germline CDR1 SGHTA, CDR2 FQGNSA. The CDR3 covers 17 residues. V lost 0 bases to trimming and J lost 3 bases; unmatched junction nucleotides: 2. Separately, the same data were catalogued under a study of T cells of mothers and their children.

This TCR was recovered from a girl aged 2 to 10 in good health. Sequencing used blood. The rearrangement joins TRBV7-2 to TRBJ2-3; TRBD2 matches at 14 bases. The CDR3 bases are TGTGCCAGCAGCTTAGCCGGGACTAGCGGGAGTACAGATACGCAGTATTTT. Amino acids: CASSLAGTSGSTDTQYF.